This T cell receptor (beta chain) was captured by sequencing in a study of cytomegalovirus exposure and HLA in healthy donors. The study's findings and limits: What was likely a sequencing artifact was a cluster of highly shared sequence variants. For TCR beta chains, V- and J-gene trimming was later linked to a missense DCLRE1C variant. A later analysis found that most CMV-associated TCR beta chains appeared HLA-restricted.

As for this clone: Its antigen is undetermined.

V dropped 6 bases and J dropped 4 bases, with 16 bases sitting between them. The CDR3 runs 14 residues. Germline CDR1 is SGHNT and CDR2 is YYREEE (reference sequence). The PCR used 60 Vbeta and 13 Jbeta primers. Only in-frame clones appear in the TCRdb table, and some are missing; sequencing was by immunoSEQ multiplex PCR. Among 99,000 or so clones listed, over 80% were seen once. While unrecorded immune exposures were likely, the donors were nominally healthy when sampled. Source material: PBMCs. The sequence was collected from a man aged 25-45 years in good health and CMV-seropositive. J is TRBJ1-2 and V is TRBV5-4; D not certain. CDR3 sequence: CASTLGVGSYGYTF. In DNA form, the CDR3 reads TGTGCCAGCACCCTCGGGGTCGGAAGCTATGGCTACACCTTC.